The 16 T cell receptor beta chains below come from one sample, sequenced in a study of T cells after yellow fever vaccination. TCRdb re-called the 5' RACE reads with MiXCR, one entry per CDR3 protein. The repertoire holds 300,000 or so distinct CDR3 sequences, with roughly 4% as singletons. The sequencing used PBMCs, collected 5 days after the yellow fever booster vaccination. The receptors were sampled from a man between 18 and 29 years old who received the YFV17D yellow fever vaccine.

The table lists this clonotype with many counts. The V call is TRBV30, the J call TRBJ1-2; perhaps TRBD1 as D (6 bases). Germline CDR1 reads GTSNPN; CDR2 reads SVGIG (reference sequence). The CDR3 is 15 amino acids. V was trimmed by 0 bases and J by 4 bases, leaving 15 bases between them. The CDR3 bases are TGTGCCTGGAGTGTTCCCGGCGGACAGACCTATGGCTACACCTTC. Its translation is CAWSVPGGQTYGYTF. The full variable domain, in which reference TRBV30 and TRBJ1-2 provide the parts outside the CDR3, is SQTIHQWPATLVQPVGSPLSLECTVEGTSNPNLYWYRQAAGRGLQLLFYSVGIGQISSEVPQNLSASRPQDRQFILSSKKLLLSDSGFYLCAWSVPGGQTYGYTFGSGTRLTVV.

This clonotype was seen at least ten times. The chain employs TRBV28 and TRBJ1-5; D remains unclear. V was shortened by 5 bases and J by 6 bases, with 8 bases between the two germline ends. Germline V gene sequence: CDR1 MDHEN, CDR2 SYDVKM. The CDR3 spans 12 residues. The CDR3 bases are TGTGCCAGCAGTAAGGAGGTTCAGCCCCAGCATTTT. This gives the protein CASSKEVQPQHF.

The chain has TRBV12-3 or TRBV12-4 and TRBJ2-6, with TRBD1 as a possible D gene (5 bases). There are 15 residues in the CDR3. Deletions cut 5 bases from V and 0 bases from J, with 8 bases between. CDR3 in DNA: TGTGCCAGCAGTAGACAGAGCTCTGGGGCCAACGTCCTGACTTTC. Translation gives CASSRQSSGANVLTF.

Only a few counts were recorded for this clonotype. V usage is TRBV5-1 and J usage is TRBJ1-1; 8 bases fit TRBD1. The junction had 1 base not matched to a gene; V was cut back by 3 bases and J by 3 bases. Germline V lookup: CDR1 SGHRS, CDR2 YFSETQ. The CDR3 sequence is 13 residues long. As DNA, the CDR3 is TGCGCCAGCAGCTCCAGGGGGCACACTGAAGCTTTCTTT. It codes for CASSSRGHTEAFF.

This chain joins TRBV19 and TRBJ2-3; no reliable D call. The V gene's germline CDR1 is LNHDA and CDR2 SQIVND (reference sequence). V shed 7 bases and J shed 4 bases, with 21 bases lying between them. The CDR3 is 16 amino acids. The CDR3 DNA follows: TGTGCCAGTACTCTCGGACCCGCTCTTCGCCCAGATACGCAGTATTTT. This encodes CASTLGPALRPDTQYF.

This clonotype was detected ten times or more. The CDR3 reads CSAHTGGPGTGELFF. CDR3 DNA: TGCAGTGCTCATACGGGGGGGCCGGGCACCGGGGAGCTGTTTTTT. V is TRBV20-1 and J is TRBJ2-2; 8 nucleotides line up with TRBD2. The germline V gene has CDR1 DFQATT and CDR2 SNEGSKA (reference sequence). The CDR3 is 15 amino acids. J was trimmed by 4 bases and V by 5 bases; bases with no gene match: 9.

The J gene is TRBJ2-7, the V gene TRBV28; possible D gene TRBD2, 5 bases. Germline-derived CDR1 and CDR2 are MDHEN and SYDVKM. Trimming left V 5 bases short and J 4 bases short, with 9 bases between. The CDR3 spans 12 residues. The CDR3 here is CASSTRAYEQYV. The CDR3 DNA follows: TGTGCCAGCAGTACTAGAGCGTACGAGCAGTACGTC.

This clonotype was detected only a few times. This chain joins TRBV6-5 and TRBJ1-6; weak D call: TRBD1 (6 bases). The germline V gene encodes CDR1 MNHEY and CDR2 SVGAGI. Between the trimmed V and J ends, which lost 0 bases and 10 bases, there was a span of 16 bases. The length of the CDR3 is 16 residues. CDR3 nucleotide sequence: TGTGCCAGCAGTTACTCGGACAGACCTTCACCCTCACCCCTCCACTTT. This gives the protein CASSYSDRPSPSPLHF.

V usage is TRBV5-1 and J usage is TRBJ2-6; TRBD1 aligns across 7 bases. Germline CDR1 reads SGHRS; CDR2 reads YFSETQ. J lost 3 bases, V lost 4 bases, and 7 bases had no gene match. This CDR3 comprises 16 residues. The CDR3 sequence is CASSPPTGYGANVLTF. As DNA, the CDR3 is TGCGCCAGCAGCCCACCGACAGGGTATGGGGCCAACGTCCTGACTTTC.

There are many counts of this clonotype. The rearrangement joins TRBV7-8 to TRBJ2-4, with a possible D match to TRBD1 (6 bases). Germline CDR1 is SGHVS and CDR2 is FQNEAQ. CDR3 length: 15 amino acids. The V gene lost 3 bases and the J gene lost 2 bases, with 11 bases spanning the gap. The CDR3 protein is CASSFAGDTKNIQYF. The CDR3 bases are TGTGCCAGCAGCTTCGCAGGGGATACCAAAAACATTCAGTACTTC.

This clonotype occurred many times. The chain uses TRBV20-1 and TRBJ2-6, with 7 nucleotides matching TRBD2. CDR3 size: 15 residues. Germline CDR1 reads DFQATT; CDR2 reads SNEGSKA (reference sequence). Losses at the gene ends were 6 bases for V and 3 bases for J; bases not matched to a gene: 8. In nucleotides, the CDR3 is TGCAGTGCGATCCTAAGCGGGGTTGGGGCCAACGTCCTGACTTTC. It encodes CSAILSGVGANVLTF.

Only a few counts were recorded for this clonotype. CDR3 DNA sequence: TGTGCCAGCAGCAAAGCAGCCGGGGGGGCACACGGGGAGCTGTTTTTT. Translation gives CASSKAAGGAHGELFF. The rearrangement links TRBV4-2 to TRBJ2-2; 8 nucleotides align to TRBD2. J lost 7 bases, V lost 5 bases, and 12 bases had no gene match. The CDR3 extends over 16 amino acids. Germline CDR1 LGHNA, CDR2 YNFKEQ.

This clonotype was counted a few times. V and J are TRBV6-2 or TRBV6-3 and TRBJ2-3, with a weak D call TRBD1 (6 bases). V lost 4 bases and J lost 4, with 15 bases in between. Germline V gives CDR1 MNHEY, CDR2 SVGEGT. The CDR3 spans 15 residues. This CDR3 is CASSSLDRSADTQYF. The DNA of the CDR3 is TGTGCCAGCAGTTCTCTTGACAGGTCGGCAGATACGCAGTATTTT.

The chain carries TRBV5-1 and TRBJ2-1; 9 nucleotides align to TRBD2. Trimming cost V 0 bases and J 2 bases; bases outside gene matches: 3. The CDR3 has 16 residues. Germline V gene sequence: CDR1 SGHRS, CDR2 YFSETQ. This chain's CDR3 is CASSLAGGGAYNEQFF. The CDR3 DNA reads as TGCGCCAGCAGCTTGGCTGGCGGGGGGGCCTACAATGAGCAGTTCTTC.

This clonotype was recorded a few times. The chain carries TRBV29-1 and TRBJ1-2; a possible D gene is TRBD1 (5 bases). This CDR3 is built from 13 residues. Per germline, CDR1 SQVTM and CDR2 ANQGSEA. Trimming left V 3 bases short and J 5 bases short, with 13 bases between. This CDR3 is CSVEGRSFYGYTF. The CDR3 DNA reads as TGCAGCGTTGAGGGACGGAGCTTTTATGGCTACACCTTC.

Here the CDR3 reads CASSVGRGTDTQYF. In DNA form, the CDR3 reads TGTGCCAGCAGCGTTGGCAGGGGGACAGATACGCAGTATTTT. The chain is built from TRBV9 and TRBJ2-3; 7 bases are a match to TRBD1. Germline V lookup: CDR1 SGDLS, CDR2 YYNGEE. The CDR3 consists of 14 residues. V gave up 2 bases and J gave up 3 bases; unmatched junction bases: 3.